The 10 T cell receptor beta chains given below trace back to one sample, sequenced in a study of T cells in Graves' hyperthyroidism and ophthalmopathy. The CDR3 regions of TCR beta were amplified from RNA transcripts. The HTBI primer set drove a first-round RT-PCR of the TCR CDR3. TCRdb redid the calling of the multiplex PCR reads with MiXCR, one entry per CDR3 protein. The sample has 660,000 or so distinct CDR3 sequences, 45% seen once. Sequencing was carried out using peripheral blood or thyroid tissue (not recorded which). The receptors shown here come from an adult man with Graves' disease, either hyperthyroidism or ophthalmopathy (not recorded which).

In its sample, this clonotype was seen many times. The V gene is TRBV12-3 or TRBV12-4, the J gene TRBJ2-5, with 10 bases matching TRBD1. This CDR3 region has 15 residues. The V segment lost 5 bases and the J segment 5 bases; nucleotides outside the gene matches: 8. This CDR3 reads CASSRQGAMGETQYF. The CDR3 region has the DNA TGTGCCAGCAGTCGACAGGGGGCTATGGGTGAGACCCAGTACTTC.

The V call is TRBV29-1, the J call TRBJ1-1; a weak D match, TRBD1 (5 bases). Germline V gene sequence: CDR1 SQVTM, CDR2 ANQGSEA. Trimming stripped 4 bases from V and 0 bases from J, with 12 bases between. The CDR3 sequence is 14 residues long. The CDR3 nucleotides read TGCAGCGTTGCTAAGGGGACGGTGAACACTGAAGCTTTCTTT. Protein: CSVAKGTVNTEAFF.

This clonotype was found many times. J is TRBJ2-7 and V is TRBV14; D call uncertain. CDR1 and CDR2 (germline): SGHDN, FVKESK. V was cut by 4 bases and J by 6 bases, with 10 bases left in between. The CDR3 length is 12 residues. CDR3 coding DNA: TGTGCCAGCAGCCTTCATCAGCTCGAGCAGTACTTC. Its protein is CASSLHQLEQYF.

V gene TRBV5-8 combines with J gene TRBJ2-5; 8 bases line up with TRBD2. V was pared by 0 bases and J by 1 base, with 5 bases of the junction left unmatched. This CDR3 has 16 amino acids. The V gene's germline CDR1 is SGHTS and CDR2 YDEGEE. The CDR3 sequence is CASSLVVAGRQETQYF. The CDR3 DNA reads TGTGCCAGCAGCTTGGTGGTAGCGGGGCGCCAAGAGACCCAGTACTTC. The whole variable domain, remainder taken from reference TRBV5-8 and TRBJ2-5, is EAGVTQSPTHLIKTRGQQATLRCSPISGHTSVYWYQQALGLGLQFLLWYDEGEERNRGNFPPRFSGRQFPNYSSELNVNALELEDSALYLCASSLVVAGRQETQYFGPGTRLLVL.

V gene TRBV20-1 combines with J gene TRBJ1-4; TRBD1 matches at 9 bases. CDR1 and CDR2 (germline): DFQATT, SNEGSKA (reference sequence). This CDR3 has 13 residues. Trimming cost V 6 bases and J 8 bases; bases outside gene matches: 7. CDR3 DNA: TGCAGTGCCAGTCCGGGACAGGGAGAAAAACTGTTTTTT. Protein product: CSASPGQGEKLFF.

A few counts support this clonotype. V is TRBV19 and J is TRBJ1-2; tentative D call: TRBD1 (5 bases). The CDR3 is made up of 15 amino acids. CDR1 LNHDA and CDR2 SQIVND come from the germline V gene (reference sequence). With 0 bases removed from V and 4 bases from J, the gap between germline ends came to 12 bases. The CDR3 nucleotides read TGTGCCAGTAGTATAGATTCCCGGACAAGCTATGGCTACACCTTC. Its protein product is CASSIDSRTSYGYTF.

The chain links TRBV12-3 or TRBV12-4 to TRBJ2-2, with unresolved D. The CDR3 runs to 15 residues. Trimming took off 0 bases at V and 4 bases at J, with 9 bases between the two ends. The CDR3 region is CASSLAAKGTGELFF. CDR3 in DNA: TGTGCCAGCAGTTTAGCGGCGAAAGGCACCGGGGAGCTGTTTTTT.

This clonotype was observed many times. V usage is TRBV29-1 and J usage is TRBJ2-7; D remains ambiguous. This CDR3 is 13 amino acids long. Germline V CDR1 and CDR2: SQVTM, ANQGSEA. V was cut by 0 bases and J by 4 bases, with 10 bases left in between. In DNA form, the CDR3 reads TGCAGCGTTGAAGATGAAAGGTCGTACGAGCAGTACTTC. It codes for CSVEDERSYEQYF.

The sample holds many counts of this clonotype. The rearrangement joins TRBV10-3 to TRBJ1-3, with D uncertain. Germline CDR1 reads ENHRY; CDR2 reads SYGVKD. CDR3 size: 15 residues. V was pared by 0 bases and J by 8 bases, with 14 bases between. Written as DNA, the CDR3 is TGTGCCATCAGTGAGTCAACGGCAGGCAAATACACCATATATTTT. Protein product: CAISESTAGKYTIYF.

The chain joins TRBV12-3 or TRBV12-4 to TRBJ1-5, with 7 nucleotides matching TRBD1. V trimming: 5 bases; J trimming: 4 bases; junction bases outside the gene matches: 5. The CDR3 has 14 amino acids. The CDR3 sequence: CASSDGTANQPQHF. The CDR3, as DNA: TGTGCCAGCAGTGACGGGACAGCGAATCAGCCCCAGCATTTT.